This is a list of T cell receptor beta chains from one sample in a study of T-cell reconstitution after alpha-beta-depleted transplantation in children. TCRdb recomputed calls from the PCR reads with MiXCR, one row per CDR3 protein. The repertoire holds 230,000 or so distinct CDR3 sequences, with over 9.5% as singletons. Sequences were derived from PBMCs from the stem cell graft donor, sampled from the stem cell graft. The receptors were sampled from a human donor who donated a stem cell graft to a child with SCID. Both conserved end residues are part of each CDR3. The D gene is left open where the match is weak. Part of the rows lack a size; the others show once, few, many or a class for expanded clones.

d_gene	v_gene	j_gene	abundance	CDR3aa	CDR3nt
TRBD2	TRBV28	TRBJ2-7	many	CASSLAGNYYEQYF	TGTGCCAGCAGTCTAGCGGGCAACTACTACGAGCAGTACTTC
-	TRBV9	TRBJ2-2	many	CASSVFGGDGTGELFF	TGTGCCAGCAGCGTTTTCGGCGGGGACGGGACCGGGGAGCTGTTTTTT
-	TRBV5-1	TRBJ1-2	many	CASSFGHENGYTF	TGCGCCAGCAGCTTTGGGCACGAAAATGGCTACACCTTC
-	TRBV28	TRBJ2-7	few	CASSLSLRGGSLSYEQYF	TGTGCCAGCAGTTTATCGCTCCGTGGGGGCAGTCTCTCCTACGAGCAGTACTTC
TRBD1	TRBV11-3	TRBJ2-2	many	CASSLTGGDTGELFF	TGTGCCAGCAGCCTGACAGGGGGGGACACCGGGGAGCTGTTTTTT
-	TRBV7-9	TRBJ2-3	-	CASSLGGAGGKTDTQYF	TGTGCCAGCAGCCTCGGAGGGGCAGGGGGTAAGACAGATACGCAGTATTTT
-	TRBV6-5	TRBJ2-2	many	CASSSGPFHGELFF	TGTGCCAGCAGTTCGGGACCGTTTCACGGGGAGCTGTTTTTT
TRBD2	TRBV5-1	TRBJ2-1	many	CASSRRTSGGQDEQFF	TGCGCCAGCAGCCGCAGGACTAGCGGGGGGCAGGATGAGCAGTTCTTC
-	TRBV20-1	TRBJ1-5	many	CSASETVNQPQHF	TGCAGTGCTAGCGAGACGGTTAATCAGCCCCAGCATTTT
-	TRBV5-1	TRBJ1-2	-	CASSLGLVEGGYTF	TGCGCCAGCAGCTTGGGTCTGGTGGAGGGCGGCTACACCTTC
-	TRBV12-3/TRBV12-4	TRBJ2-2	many	CASSRGTPIGELFF	TGTGCCAGCAGCCGAGGGACTCCCATCGGGGAGCTGTTTTTT
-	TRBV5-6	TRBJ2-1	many	CASSLVLWDLKDEQFF	TGTGCCAGCAGCTTAGTCTTGTGGGACCTGAAGGATGAGCAGTTCTTC
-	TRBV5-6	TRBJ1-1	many	CASSLTGINTEAFF	TGTGCCAGCAGCTTGACAGGGATCAACACTGAAGCTTTCTTT
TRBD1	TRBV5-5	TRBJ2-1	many	CASSHRTGSYNEQFF	TGTGCCAGCAGCCACCGGACAGGCTCCTACAATGAGCAGTTCTTC
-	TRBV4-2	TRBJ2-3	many	CASSQEPGYTQYF	TGTGCCAGCAGCCAAGAACCTGGTTATACGCAGTATTTT
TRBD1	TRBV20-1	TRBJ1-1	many	CSAGRTGANTEAFF	TGCAGTGCTGGACGGACAGGGGCTAACACTGAAGCTTTCTTT
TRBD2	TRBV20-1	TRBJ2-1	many	CSARKLAAYNEQFF	TGCAGTGCTAGAAAACTAGCGGCGTACAATGAGCAGTTCTTC
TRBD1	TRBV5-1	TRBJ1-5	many	CASSPGTANQPQHF	TGTGCCAGCAGTCCAGGGACAGCTAATCAGCCCCAGCATTTT
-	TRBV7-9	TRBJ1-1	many	CASSLGGQMNTEAFF	TGTGCCAGCAGCTTAGGCGGACAGATGAACACTGAAGCTTTCTTT
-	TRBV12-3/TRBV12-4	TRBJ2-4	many	CASSLGGGRAKNIQYF	TGTGCCAGCAGTTTGGGCGGGGGCCGAGCCAAAAACATTCAGTACTTC
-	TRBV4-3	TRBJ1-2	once	CAGSNFEWGYTF	TGCGCCGGCAGCAACTTCGAATGGGGCTACACCTTC
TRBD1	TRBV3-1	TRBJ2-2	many	CASTSGQVYTGELFF	TGTGCCAGCACCTCAGGACAGGTGTACACCGGGGAGCTGTTTTTT
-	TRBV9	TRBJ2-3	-	CASSVGISDYTDTQYF	TGTGCCAGCAGCGTAGGTATTTCGGACTACACAGATACGCAGTATTTT
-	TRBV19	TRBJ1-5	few	CASRSGGIYSNQPQHF	TGTGCCAGTAGAAGTGGGGGGATCTATAGCAATCAGCCCCAGCATTTT
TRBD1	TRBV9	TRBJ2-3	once	CASSSWDRGPDTQYF	TGTGCCAGCAGCTCTTGGGACAGGGGGCCAGATACGCAGTATTTT
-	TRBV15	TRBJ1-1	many	CATSRVGQDTEAFF	TGTGCCACCAGCAGAGTGGGACAAGACACTGAAGCTTTCTTT
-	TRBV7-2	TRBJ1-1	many	CASSFYPQGGGTEAFF	TGTGCCAGCAGCTTTTACCCACAGGGAGGGGGGACTGAAGCTTTCTTT
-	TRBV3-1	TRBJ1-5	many	CASSQGLRGKSNQPQHF	TGTGCCAGCAGCCAAGGTTTAAGAGGAAAGAGCAATCAGCCCCAGCATTTT
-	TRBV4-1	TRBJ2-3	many	CASSQEGHSTDTQYF	TGCGCCAGCAGCCAAGAGGGACACAGCACAGATACGCAGTATTTT
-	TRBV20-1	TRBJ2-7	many	CSARGAGVYEQYF	TGCAGTGCTAGAGGCGCAGGGGTCTACGAGCAGTACTTC
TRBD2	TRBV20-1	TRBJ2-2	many	CSARDFRLAGARDTGELFF	TGCAGTGCTAGAGATTTCCGGCTAGCGGGGGCCCGAGACACCGGGGAGCTGTTTTTT
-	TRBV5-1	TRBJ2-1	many	CASSLPGHRSYNEQFF	TGCGCCAGCAGCTTGCCAGGCCATCGCTCCTACAATGAGCAGTTCTTC
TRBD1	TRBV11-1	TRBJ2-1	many	CASSLALTLIGDRGREGDEQFF	TGTGCCAGCAGCTTAGCGCTGACGTTAATAGGGGACAGGGGGCGAGAAGGGGATGAGCAGTTCTTC
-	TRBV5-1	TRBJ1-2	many	CASSLGDWVGSYGYTF	TGCGCCAGCAGCTTGGGTGACTGGGTCGGGAGCTATGGCTACACCTTC
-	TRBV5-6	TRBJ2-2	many	CASSPQGFGELFF	TGTGCCAGCAGCCCTCAGGGGTTCGGGGAGCTGTTTTTT